Shown below are 15 T cell receptor beta chains from a single sample sequenced in a study of technical replicates of blood from a handful of donors. The method was immunoSEQ multiplex PCR; TCRdb's version includes in-frame clones alone and lacks a portion of them. The data contain 70,000 or so clones, around nine tenths of them seen just once; the ten biggest clones take up 4% to 5%. Sequencing was performed on PBMCs. The receptors originated from a human donor in good health. Some clones in this sample may be carry-over from other donors' samples.

The genes are TRBV7-3 and TRBJ2-1, with 9 bases matching TRBD2. Germline V gene sequence: CDR1 SGHTA, CDR2 FQGTGA. This CDR3 has 17 amino acids. The trim removed 1 base at V and 0 bases at J, leaving 4 bases unmatched. The CDR3 DNA is TGTGCCAGCAGCTTAAGTTCTAGCGGGACCTCCTACAATGAGCAGTTCTTC. Translated, it gives CASSLSSSGTSYNEQFF.

The chain carries TRBV6-1 and TRBJ2-1, with TRBD2 identical over 7 bases. The germline V gene encodes CDR1 MNHNS and CDR2 SASEGT. V shed 2 bases, J shed 6 bases, and the junction held 7 bases outside the gene matches. The CDR3 covers 15 residues. The DNA of the CDR3 is TGTGCCAGCAGTGAAAGCGGGAACCCTCTCAATGAGCAGTTCTTC. Translated: CASSESGNPLNEQFF.

In its sample, this clone was seen a few times. At the DNA level, this CDR3 is encoded by other sequences in the same sample as well. The rearrangement joins TRBV18 to TRBJ1-1, with D perhaps TRBD1 (5 bases). V shed 6 bases and J shed 1 base, with 9 bases lying between them. CDR3 length: 13 residues. Germline CDR1 and CDR2: KGHSH and LQKENI. The CDR3 DNA reads TGTGCCAGCTCCCCCGGACAGAACACTGAAGCTTTCTTT. This sequence encodes CASSPGQNTEAFF.

V gene TRBV29-1 combines with J gene TRBJ2-1; TRBD1 matches at 9 bases. CDR3 length equals 12 residues. V shed 5 bases and J 8 bases; nucleotides not matched to a gene: 4. CDR1 and CDR2 from the germline V gene are SQVTM and ANQGSEA. The CDR3 protein is CSVRQGGHEQFF. CDR3 DNA sequence: TGCAGCGTTCGACAGGGGGGGCATGAGCAGTTCTTC.

This chain joins TRBV5-4 and TRBJ1-1, with a possible D match to TRBD1 (5 bases). Germline V gene lookup returns CDR1 SGHNT and CDR2 YYREEE (reference sequence). Trimming took off 2 bases at V and 4 bases at J, with 12 bases between the two ends. The CDR3 spans 14 residues. The CDR3 sequence is CASSFSVGGTEAFF. Here the CDR3 DNA reads TGTGCCAGCAGCTTTTCAGTCGGGGGCACTGAAGCTTTCTTT. Using reference TRBV5-4 and TRBJ1-1 for the parts outside the CDR3, the full variable domain is ETGVTQSPTHLIKTRGQQVTLRCSSQSGHNTVSWYQQALGQGPQFIFQYYREEENGRGNFPPRFSGLQFPNYSSELNVNALELDDSALYLCASSFSVGGTEAFFGQGTRLTVV.

The chain uses TRBV18 and TRBJ1-1; 7 nucleotides align to TRBD1. The J segment lost 1 base and the V segment lost 5 bases, leaving 4 bases of the junction unmatched. The germline V gene encodes CDR1 KGHSH and CDR2 LQKENI. This CDR3 has 14 residues. In DNA, the CDR3 is TGTGCCAGCTCAACTCGGACAGGGAACACTGAAGCTTTCTTT. Translation gives CASSTRTGNTEAFF.

This chain links TRBV30 with TRBJ1-6; D ambiguous. V gave up 0 bases and J gave up 7 bases, with 10 bases separating them. Germline V gene lookup returns CDR1 GTSNPN and CDR2 SVGIG (reference sequence). CDR3 length: 14 residues. The CDR3 here is CAWSVSQANSPLHF. The CDR3 DNA is TGTGCCTGGAGTGTGTCCCAGGCAAATTCACCCCTCCACTTT.

This clone has only one observation. The CDR3 loop is CASRTGTGDYEQYF. CDR3 nucleotide sequence: TGTGCCAGCAGAACCGGGACAGGGGACTACGAGCAGTACTTC. The genes are TRBV6-6 and TRBJ2-7, with 10 bases that match TRBD1. This CDR3 is built from 14 residues. V dropped 6 bases and J dropped 3; count of bases not matched to a gene: 5. Germline loops: CDR1 MNHNY, CDR2 SVGAGI (reference sequence).

This sequence joins TRBV7-2 and TRBJ2-3, with TRBD2 matching over 12 bases. Germline lookup yields CDR1 SGHTA and CDR2 FQGNSA. The CDR3 sequence is 16 residues long. J gave up 8 bases and V 3 bases, and 9 bases lay outside the gene matches. The CDR3 here is CASSLASGGALGTQYF. In DNA form, the CDR3 reads TGTGCCAGCAGCTTGGCTAGCGGGGGGGCCTTAGGTACGCAGTATTTT.

This rearrangement joins TRBV5-6 to TRBJ1-1; 7 nucleotides agree with TRBD1. V dropped 0 bases and J dropped 2; count of bases not matched to a gene: 4. CDR1 SGHDT and CDR2 YYEEEE come from the germline V gene. The CDR3 runs to 15 residues. For the CDR3, the DNA is TGTGCCAGCAGCTTGGGGGACAGACTAAACACTGAAGCTTTCTTT. It encodes CASSLGDRLNTEAFF.

V usage is TRBV7-2 and J usage is TRBJ2-2; 9 positions match TRBD1. Germline CDR1 is SGHTA and CDR2 is FQGNSA. This CDR3 has 15 amino acids. V lost 1 base, J lost 5 bases, and 2 bases stayed unmatched. This CDR3 is CASSLVGQGTGELFF. In nucleotides, the CDR3 is TGTGCCAGCAGCTTAGTGGGACAGGGTACCGGGGAGCTGTTTTTT.

The chain recombines TRBV21-1 with TRBJ2-2; whether TRBD2, the table's D call, matches the DNA was not checked. TRBV21-1 is classified as a pseudogene. The length of the CDR3 is 15 residues. CDR3 in DNA: TGTGCCAGCAGCAAAGTTATCCCACTAGCCGGGGAGCTGTTTTTT. As protein: CASSKVIPLAGELFF.

This clone was seen just once. The rearrangement uses TRBV30 and TRBJ2-1; 12 bases fit TRBD2. The trim removed 3 bases at V and 4 bases at J, leaving 1 base unmatched. The CDR3 is made up of 14 amino acids. Germline CDR1 and CDR2: GTSNPN and SVGIG (reference sequence). CDR3 DNA: TGTGCCTGGAGAGGACTAGCGGGATACAATGAGCAGTTCTTC. This codes for CAWRGLAGYNEQFF.

The chain joins TRBV7-2 to TRBJ2-7; 8 bases line up with TRBD2. Germline CDR1 and CDR2: SGHTA and FQGNSA. The ends lost 2 bases at V and 0 bases at J; junction bases unmatched: 6. The CDR3 sequence is 16 residues long. CDR3 protein: CASSLSASGRSYEQYF. The CDR3 coding sequence is TGTGCCAGCAGCTTATCAGCTAGCGGGCGCTCCTACGAGCAGTACTTC.

V gene TRBV27 combines with J gene TRBJ2-7; 7 nucleotides align to TRBD2. Germline CDR1 is MNHEY and CDR2 is SMNVEV (reference sequence). The J segment lost 4 bases and the V segment lost 7 bases, leaving 10 bases of the junction unmatched. The CDR3 has 14 amino acids. The CDR3 sequence: CASKRGRREYEQYF. CDR3 sequence (DNA): TGTGCCAGCAAGCGGGGCAGGAGAGAGTACGAGCAGTACTTC.